This record looks at one T cell receptor (beta chain) sequence and its context. Its antigen is as yet unknown. This specimen comes from a study of shared clonotypes between healthy human individuals. The CDR3 extends over 13 amino acids. Trimming shortened V by 1 base and J by 3 bases, and 4 bases separated the two germline ends. Germline CDR1 reads SGHTA; CDR2 reads FQGNSA. Several immunoSEQ plates held equal portions of the genomic DNA taken from each subset. Only in-frame clones appear in the TCRdb table, and some are missing; sequencing was by immunoSEQ multiplex PCR. In the table there are 600,000 to 750,000 clones, over 60% of which are singletons. General study results and limits: Shared clonotypes: 4.5% to 5% naive CD4, about 3.5% naive CD8, under 2.5% memory CD4, under 0.45% memory CD8.

Sequencing was done on a sample of memory CD4+ T cells sorted from blood. This sample's subset: CD45RA-negative fraction. The chain recombines TRBV7-2 with TRBJ1-5; D is unresolved. The TCR comes from a woman aged 25 to 39 in good health. The CDR3 DNA is TGTGCCAGCAGCTTAGATTACAATCAGCCCCAGCATTTT. This codes for CASSLDYNQPQHF.